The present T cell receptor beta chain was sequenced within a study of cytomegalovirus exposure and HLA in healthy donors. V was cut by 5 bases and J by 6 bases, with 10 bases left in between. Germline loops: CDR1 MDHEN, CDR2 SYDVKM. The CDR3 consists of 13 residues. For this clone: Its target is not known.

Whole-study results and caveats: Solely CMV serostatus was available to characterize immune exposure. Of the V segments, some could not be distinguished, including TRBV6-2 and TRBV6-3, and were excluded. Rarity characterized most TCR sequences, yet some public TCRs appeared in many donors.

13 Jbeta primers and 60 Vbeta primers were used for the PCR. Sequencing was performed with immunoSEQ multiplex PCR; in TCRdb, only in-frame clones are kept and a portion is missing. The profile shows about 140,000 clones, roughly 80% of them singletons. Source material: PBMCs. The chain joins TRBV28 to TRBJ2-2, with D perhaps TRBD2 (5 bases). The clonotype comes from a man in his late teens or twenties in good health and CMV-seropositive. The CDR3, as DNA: TGTGCCAGCAGTACTAGAATGGCCGGGGAGCTGTTTTTT. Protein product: CASSTRMAGELFF. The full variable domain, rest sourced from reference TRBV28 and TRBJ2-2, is DVKVTQSSRYLVKRTGEKVFLECVQDMDHENMFWYRQDPGLGLRLIYFSYDVKMKEKGDIPEGYSVSREKKERFSLILESASTNQTSMYLCASSTRMAGELFFGEGSRLTVL.